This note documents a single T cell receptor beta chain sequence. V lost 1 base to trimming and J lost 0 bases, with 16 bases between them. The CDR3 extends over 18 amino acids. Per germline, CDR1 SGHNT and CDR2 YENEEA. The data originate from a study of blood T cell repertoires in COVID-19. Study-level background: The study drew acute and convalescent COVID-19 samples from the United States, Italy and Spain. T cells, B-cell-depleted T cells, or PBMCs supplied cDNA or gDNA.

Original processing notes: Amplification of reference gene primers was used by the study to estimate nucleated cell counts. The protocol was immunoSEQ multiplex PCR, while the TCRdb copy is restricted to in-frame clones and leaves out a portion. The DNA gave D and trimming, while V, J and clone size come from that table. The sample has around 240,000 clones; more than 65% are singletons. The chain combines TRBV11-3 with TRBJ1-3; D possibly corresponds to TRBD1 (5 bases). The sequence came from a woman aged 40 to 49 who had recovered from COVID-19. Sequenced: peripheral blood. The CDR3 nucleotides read TGTGCCAGCAGCTTAGGAATCGGACACGGAAACTCTGGAAACACCATATATTTT. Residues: CASSLGIGHGNSGNTIYF.